The 19 T cell receptor beta chains listed next were all sequenced from one sample in a study of shared clonotypes between healthy human individuals. Profiling relied on immunoSEQ multiplex PCR, and the TCRdb table lists in-frame clones only, not all of them. The sample lists over 2 million clones; roughly 94% were seen once. The sample consisted of naive CD4+ T cells sorted from blood. As to subset: CD45RA+ positively selected. The origin of the receptors is a man younger than 30 in good health.

This clone appeared once. V usage is TRBV30 and J usage is TRBJ2-7; 10 bases align to TRBD1. V was clipped by 7 bases and J by 5 bases; unmatched bases: 11. CDR3 size: 14 residues. The germline CDR1 and CDR2 sequences are GTSNPN and SVGIG (reference sequence). The CDR3 DNA is TGTGCCTCAAAACGGGACAGGGGTTCAAACGAGCAGTACTTC. Protein: CASKRDRGSNEQYF.

The chain has TRBV27 and TRBJ2-7; D remains ambiguous. The V gene's germline CDR1 is MNHEY and CDR2 SMNVEV (reference sequence). V lost 9 bases, J lost 3 bases, and 12 bases lay in between. This CDR3 is 12 amino acids long. The CDR3 is CARVEHRYEQYF. The CDR3 DNA sequence: TGTGCCAGGGTGGAACACCGCTACGAGCAGTACTTC.

The genes are TRBV30 and TRBJ1-1; tentative D call: TRBD1 (5 bases). The germline V gene encodes CDR1 GTSNPN and CDR2 SVGIG (reference sequence). This CDR3 contains 14 residues. The V and J ends lost 3 bases and 2 bases respectively, with 13 bases between them. CDR3 in DNA: TGTGCCTGGAGGGGACCCGCGCCTAACACTGAAGCTTTCTTT. As protein: CAWRGPAPNTEAFF.

This clone appeared a single time. The J gene is TRBJ1-1, the V gene TRBV5-4; TRBD1 might be the D (6 bases). Germline loops: CDR1 SGHNT, CDR2 YYREEE (reference sequence). The CDR3 has 14 amino acids. V was clipped by 0 bases and J by 4 bases, with 10 bases between them. CDR3 residues: CASSLAGVGTEAFF. DNA of the CDR3: TGTGCCAGCAGCTTGGCAGGGGTGGGCACTGAAGCTTTCTTT. Full variable domain (outside the CDR3, taken from reference TRBV5-4 and TRBJ1-1): ETGVTQSPTHLIKTRGQQVTLRCSSQSGHNTVSWYQQALGQGPQFIFQYYREEENGRGNFPPRFSGLQFPNYSSELNVNALELDDSALYLCASSLAGVGTEAFFGQGTRLTVV.

This sequence joins TRBV5-4 and TRBJ1-1; 7 bases are a match to TRBD1. CDR1 SGHNT and CDR2 YYREEE come from the germline V gene (reference sequence). The CDR3 covers 14 residues. J was trimmed by 2 bases and V by 2 bases; bases with no gene match: 3. Here the CDR3 DNA reads TGTGCCAGCAGCTTCGGACAGGCTAACACTGAAGCTTTCTTT. Protein sequence: CASSFGQANTEAFF.

J is TRBJ2-7 and V is TRBV27; a weak D match, TRBD2 (8 bases). Germline V lookup: CDR1 MNHEY, CDR2 SMNVEV (reference sequence). Trimming removed 7 bases at V and 3 bases at J, with 25 bases between. The CDR3 covers 17 residues. The CDR3 nucleotides read TGTGCCAGCACCAGGACAGGAGGCACTAGCGGACTCTACGAGCAGTACTTC. It yields the protein CASTRTGGTSGLYEQYF.

This rearrangement joins TRBV14 to TRBJ1-4; D is undetermined. CDR1 SGHDN and CDR2 FVKESK come from the germline V gene. The CDR3 sequence is 15 residues long. Trimming pared 3 bases from V and 0 bases from J, leaving 8 bases between. The CDR3 sequence: CASSQRPSTNEKLFF. Here the CDR3 DNA reads TGTGCCAGCAGCCAGAGACCTTCAACTAATGAAAAACTGTTTTTT.

The V gene is TRBV6-1, the J gene TRBJ1-1; D ambiguous. The CDR3 is 13 amino acids. The germline V gene encodes CDR1 MNHNS and CDR2 SASEGT. Trimming stripped 6 bases from V and 2 bases from J, with 10 bases between. The CDR3 reads CASSGPYNTEAFF. For the CDR3, the DNA is TGTGCCAGCAGCGGGCCCTATAACACTGAAGCTTTCTTT.

Concerning this clone itself: Other DNA variants within this sample encode the same CDR3. This chain joins TRBV7-9 and TRBJ1-3; 7 bases map to TRBD1. The CDR3 has 14 residues. The V and J ends lost 5 bases and 4 bases, in that order; junction bases with no gene match: 5. The V gene's germline CDR1 is SEHNR and CDR2 FQNEAQ (reference sequence). The CDR3 spells CASSSTGAGNTIYF. In DNA, the CDR3 is TGTGCCAGCAGCAGCACAGGGGCCGGAAACACCATATATTTT.

CDR3 amino acids: CASSLYNWEGNQPQHF. CDR3 DNA: TGTGCCAGCAGTTTATATAACTGGGAGGGCAATCAGCCCCAGCATTTT. The genes are TRBV28 and TRBJ1-5; D uncertain. V was cut by 1 base and J by 2 bases, with 12 bases left in between. Germline loops: CDR1 MDHEN, CDR2 SYDVKM. The CDR3 covers 16 residues.

A remark on this clone: The sample contains more than one DNA sequence encoding this CDR3. J is TRBJ2-7 and V is TRBV30; D is unclear. Deletions cut 1 base from V and 3 bases from J, with 7 bases between. This CDR3 contains 12 residues. CDR1 and CDR2 (germline): GTSNPN, SVGIG (reference sequence). CDR3 bases: TGTGCCTGGAGTGGATCGGGCTACGAGCAGTACTTC. Its translation: CAWSGSGYEQYF.

The chain employs TRBV6-1 and TRBJ2-3; D remains unclear. Trimming removed 6 bases from V and 5 bases from J, with 6 bases in between. CDR1 and CDR2 (germline): MNHNS, SASEGT. There are 11 residues in the CDR3. CDR3 sequence: CASRRKDTQYF. The CDR3 DNA is TGTGCCAGCAGGAGGAAAGATACGCAGTATTTT.

V and J are TRBV6-6 and TRBJ1-5; D remains unclear. Looked up from germline, CDR1 is MNHNY and CDR2 is SVGAGI (reference sequence). Trimming removed 5 bases at V and 2 bases at J, with 4 bases between. This CDR3 is 12 amino acids long. In nucleotides, the CDR3 is TGTGCCAGCAGTGGGGGCAATCAGCCCCAGCATTTT. It codes for CASSGGNQPQHF.

This chain uses TRBV10-3 with TRBJ2-7; perhaps TRBD1 as D (5 bases). From germline, CDR1 is ENHRY and CDR2 SYGVKD. This CDR3 spans 13 amino acids. V lost 1 base, J lost 9 bases, and 13 bases lay in between. The CDR3 is CAISELVRGGQYF. CDR3 DNA: TGTGCCATCAGTGAGTTGGTTAGGGGCGGGCAGTACTTC.

The chain recombines TRBV18 with TRBJ2-7, with 8 bases identical to TRBD2. Germline V gene lookup returns CDR1 KGHSH and CDR2 LQKENI. Trimming cost V 3 bases and J 3 bases; bases outside gene matches: 4. This CDR3 has 14 residues. The CDR3: CASSPREGNYEQYF. CDR3 DNA sequence: TGTGCCAGCTCACCCCGGGAGGGTAACTACGAGCAGTACTTC.

The chain joins TRBV2 to TRBJ2-3; the match to TRBD1 covers 11 bases. Looked up from germline, CDR1 is SNHLY and CDR2 is FYNNEI. V trimming: 6 bases; J trimming: 4 bases; junction bases outside the gene matches: 6. There are 15 residues in the CDR3. This CDR3 reads CASSVGQGAADTQYF. The CDR3 bases are TGTGCCAGCAGCGTCGGACAGGGGGCCGCAGATACGCAGTATTTT.

This chain joins TRBV10-1 and TRBJ2-5; D gene uncertain. Germline CDR1 and CDR2: WNHNN and SYGVQD (reference sequence). V was shortened by 3 bases and J by 2 bases, with 7 bases between the two germline ends. This CDR3 has 13 residues. The DNA for the CDR3 is TGCGCCAGCAGTGATCGGGCTCAAGAGACCCAGTACTTC. Amino acid sequence: CASSDRAQETQYF.

The rearrangement joins TRBV6-1 to TRBJ1-2; TRBD1 matches at 9 bases. Germline-derived CDR1 and CDR2 are MNHNS and SASEGT. This CDR3 region has 15 residues. V lost 2 bases and J lost 1; bases outside the gene matches: 2. The CDR3: CASSERQGVNYGYTF. CDR3 in DNA: TGTGCCAGCAGTGAAAGACAGGGGGTTAACTATGGCTACACCTTC.

This clone was seen just once. The chain uses TRBV5-1 and TRBJ2-7; D might be TRBD1 (6 bases). CDR3 length equals 16 residues. The germline V and J ends were trimmed by 0 bases and 0 bases, with 13 bases remaining between them. Germline V lookup: CDR1 SGHRS, CDR2 YFSETQ. CDR3 nucleotides: TGCGCCAGCAGCTTGGAATCGCAGGGGAGCTCCTACGAGCAGTACTTC. The encoded protein is CASSLESQGSSYEQYF.